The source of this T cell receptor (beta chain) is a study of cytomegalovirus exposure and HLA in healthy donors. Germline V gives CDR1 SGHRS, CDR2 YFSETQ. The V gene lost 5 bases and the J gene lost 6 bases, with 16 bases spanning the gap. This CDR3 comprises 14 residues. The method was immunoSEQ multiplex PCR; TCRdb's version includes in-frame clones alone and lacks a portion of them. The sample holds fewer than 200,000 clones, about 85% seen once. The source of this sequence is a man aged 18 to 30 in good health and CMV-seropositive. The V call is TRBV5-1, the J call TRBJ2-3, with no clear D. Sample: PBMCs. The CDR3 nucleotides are TGCGCCAGCAGATCCTCAGGATATGGGGATACGCAGTATTTT. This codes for CASRSSGYGDTQYF.